The entry below gives a single TCR beta chain sequence along with its context. Its antigen is undetermined. TCRdb analysed the reads with MiXCR anew, one entry per CDR3 protein. Of 300,000 to 400,000 distinct CDR3 sequences detected, roughly 25% appear once; the ten largest clones hold 13%. The data originate from a study of T cell repertoires in cytomegalovirus infection. Study results and limitations: Public TCR beta family frequency separated CMV-and-HLA carriers, including in an independent cohort.

Trimming took 4 bases from V and 4 from J, leaving 14 bases between them. The CDR3 is 15 residues long. The germline V gene has CDR1 SGHRS and CDR2 YFSETQ. The sample consisted of cultured PBMCs, taken from culture after CMV antigen stimulation. The source of this sequence is a human donor in good health (CMV status not recorded). Some clones in this sample may be carry-over from other donors' samples. The rearrangement uses TRBV5-1 and TRBJ1-4; perhaps TRBD1 as D (5 bases). The CDR3 sequence is CASSRATAGNEKLFF. The CDR3 DNA reads as TGCGCCAGCAGCAGGGCGACAGCGGGTAATGAAAAACTGTTTTTT.